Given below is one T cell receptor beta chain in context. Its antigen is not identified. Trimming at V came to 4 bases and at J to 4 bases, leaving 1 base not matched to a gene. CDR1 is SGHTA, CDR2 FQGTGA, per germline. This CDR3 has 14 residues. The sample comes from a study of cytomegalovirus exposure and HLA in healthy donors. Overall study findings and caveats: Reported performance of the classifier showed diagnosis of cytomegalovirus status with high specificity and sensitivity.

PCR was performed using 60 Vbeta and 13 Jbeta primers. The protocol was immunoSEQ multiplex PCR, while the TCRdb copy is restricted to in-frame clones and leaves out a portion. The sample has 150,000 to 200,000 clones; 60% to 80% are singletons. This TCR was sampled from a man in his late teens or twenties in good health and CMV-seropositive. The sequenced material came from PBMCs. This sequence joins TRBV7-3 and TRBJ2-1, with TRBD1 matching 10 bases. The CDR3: CASSSGQGYNEQFF. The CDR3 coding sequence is TGTGCCAGCAGCTCGGGACAGGGGTACAATGAGCAGTTCTTC.